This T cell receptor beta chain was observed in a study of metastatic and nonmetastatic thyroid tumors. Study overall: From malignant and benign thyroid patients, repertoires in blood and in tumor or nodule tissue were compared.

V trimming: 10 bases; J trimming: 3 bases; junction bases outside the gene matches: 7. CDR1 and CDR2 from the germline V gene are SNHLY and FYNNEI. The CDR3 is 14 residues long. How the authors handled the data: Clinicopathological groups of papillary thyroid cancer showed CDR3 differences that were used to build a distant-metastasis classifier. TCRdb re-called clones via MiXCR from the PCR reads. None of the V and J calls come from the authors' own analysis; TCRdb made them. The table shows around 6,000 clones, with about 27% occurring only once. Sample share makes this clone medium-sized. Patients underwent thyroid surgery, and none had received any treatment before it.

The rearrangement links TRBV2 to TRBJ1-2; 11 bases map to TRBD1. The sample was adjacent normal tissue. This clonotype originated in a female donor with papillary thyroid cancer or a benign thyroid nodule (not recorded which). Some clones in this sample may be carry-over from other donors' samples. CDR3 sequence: CATDGTGGDYGYTF. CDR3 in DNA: TGTGCCACCGATGGGACAGGGGGAGACTATGGCTACACCTTC. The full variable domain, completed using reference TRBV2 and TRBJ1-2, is EPEVTQTPSHQVTQMGQEVILRCVPISNHLYFYWYRQILGQKVEFLVSFYNNEISEKSEIFDDQFSVERPDGSNFTLKIRSTKLEDSAMYFCATDGTGGDYGYTFGSGTRLTVV.